This T cell receptor (beta chain) is drawn from a study of early T cells in non-severe SARS-CoV-2 infection. Study summary: Chains stayed unpaired after sequencing of bulk RNA from unsorted whole blood.

V lost 4 bases to trimming and J lost 6 bases; unmatched junction nucleotides: 5. The CDR3 is made up of 14 amino acids. Individual cDNA molecules each received unique molecular identifiers attached to them. TCRdb re-derived calls from the 5' RACE reads in MiXCR, one entry per CDR3 protein. The sample consists of around 76,000 distinct CDR3 sequences, around 13% of them appearing once. In this sample, this clonotype turned up a few times. V is TRBV12-3 or TRBV12-4 and J is TRBJ2-2, with 7 bases matching TRBD1. Sample: whole blood, taken at baseline. This TCR was recovered from an adult who was a healthcare worker with PCR-confirmed SARS-CoV-2 infection or an uninfected control (not recorded which). CDR3 DNA: TGTGCCAGCAGTTACAGGGGACGCCCCGGGGAGCTGTTTTTT. Translated: CASSYRGRPGELFF.